This T cell receptor beta chain was found in a study of T cells in Graves' hyperthyroidism and ophthalmopathy. Germline-derived CDR1 and CDR2 are SGHRS and YFSETQ. This CDR3 contains 15 residues. Losses at the gene ends were 2 bases for V and 1 base for J; bases not matched to a gene: 6. This clonotype was recorded at least ten times. RNA transcripts yielded amplified TCR beta CDR3 regions. First-round RT-PCR with HTBI primers amplified the TCR CDR3 region. TCRdb re-called the multiplex PCR reads through MiXCR, storing one row per CDR3 protein. Of over 700,000 distinct CDR3 sequences in the sample, about 17% are singletons; the top ten hold 16%.

The TCR was taken from a woman in her forties or fifties with Graves' hyperthyroidism that later progressed to Graves' ophthalmopathy. Sequenced material: blood. The chain has TRBV5-1 and TRBJ2-7, with 7 nucleotides matching TRBD1. The DNA of the CDR3 is TGCGCCAGCAGCTTTGCTGACAGGGATTCCTACGAGCAGTACTTC. It encodes CASSFADRDSYEQYF.